These T cell receptor beta chains were read from a single sample in a study of shared clonotypes between healthy human individuals. Produced via immunoSEQ multiplex PCR; TCRdb's table is partial and in-frame only. Here the sample spans some 1,600,000 clones, 95% to 99% being singletons. Sequences were obtained from naive CD4+ T cells sorted from blood. These receptors were obtained from a man aged 25-45 years in good health. Each CDR3 is given with its conserved first and last residue. The order of the fields is D gene, clone size, V gene, J gene, CDR3 protein, CDR3 DNA. A D gene is named only where the DNA matches it firmly. Expanded clones get a size class; other rows say once, few or many, or leave the size out.

>TRBD2|once|TRBV10-2|TRBJ2-7
CASSVAGTTYEQYF
TGCGCCAGCAGTGTAGCGGGTACCACCTACGAGCAGTACTTC
>.|once|TRBV29-1|TRBJ1-1
CSVEQGMNTEAFF
TGCAGCGTTGAACAGGGCATGAACACTGAAGCTTTCTTT
>TRBD1|.|TRBV19|TRBJ2-1
CASSIGGTGRHEQFF
TGTGCCAGTAGTATAGGTGGGACAGGGCGCCATGAGCAGTTCTTC
>TRBD2|.|TRBV7-9|TRBJ2-1
CASSWGLAGATAGDEQFF
TGTGCCAGCAGCTGGGGACTAGCGGGAGCTACGGCAGGCGATGAGCAGTTCTTC
>.|.|TRBV28|TRBJ2-7
CASSPPGLQAYEQYF
TGTGCCAGCAGCCCCCCGGGTCTCCAGGCCTACGAGCAGTACTTC
>.|.|TRBV7-9|TRBJ2-7
CASSLAQVREQYF
TGTGCCAGCAGCTTAGCGCAGGTGCGTGAGCAGTACTTC
>TRBD2|.|TRBV5-1|TRBJ2-2
CASSAGLAGGFAGELFF
TGCGCCAGCAGCGCCGGACTAGCGGGAGGATTTGCCGGGGAGCTGTTTTTT
>.|.|TRBV28|TRBJ1-2
CASSFGQQNYGYTF
TGTGCCAGCAGTTTCGGCCAGCAGAACTATGGCTACACCTTC
>.|.|TRBV9|TRBJ1-2
CASSRRVDYGYTF
TGTGCCAGCAGCCGCAGGGTGGATTATGGCTACACCTTC
>.|.|TRBV7-6|TRBJ1-4
CASSLASSRGKLFF
TGTGCCAGCAGCCTAGCGAGCTCTAGAGGAAAACTGTTTTTT
>TRBD1|.|TRBV6-5|TRBJ2-1
CASRTTGQGLNEQFF
TGTGCCAGCAGAACCACAGGACAGGGGTTAAATGAGCAGTTCTTC
>TRBD2|.|TRBV9|TRBJ2-3
CASSVASGRGTDTQYF
TGTGCCAGCAGCGTAGCCAGCGGGAGGGGCACAGATACGCAGTATTTT
>.|.|TRBV28|TRBJ1-1
CASTGLGTEAFF
TGTGCCAGCACAGGGTTGGGAACTGAAGCTTTCTTT
>TRBD2|.|TRBV5-1|TRBJ2-1
CASSLDPGLGYNEQFF
TGCGCCAGCAGCTTGGATCCGGGACTAGGCTACAATGAGCAGTTCTTC
>.|.|TRBV7-9|TRBJ2-7
CASSQSYRVGLSYEQYF
TGTGCCAGCAGCCAATCTTACAGGGTTGGCCTCTCCTACGAGCAGTACTTC
>.|.|TRBV5-1|TRBJ2-1
CASRQYNEQFF
TGCGCCAGCAGGCAATACAATGAGCAGTTCTTC
>TRBD1|.|TRBV19|TRBJ1-1
CASSYRGTEAFF
TGTGCCAGTAGTTACAGGGGCACTGAAGCTTTCTTT
>TRBD2|once|TRBV25-1|TRBJ2-5
CASSARGGGVETQYF
TGTGCCAGCAGTGCTCGCGGGGGAGGTGTAGAGACCCAGTACTTC
>.|.|TRBV19|TRBJ2-5
CASMDLGTQYF
TGTGCCAGTATGGATTTAGGGACCCAGTACTTC
>TRBD2|.|TRBV15|TRBJ2-3
CATSRDNTFLAAQYF
TGTGCCACCAGCAGAGATAATACTTTCCTAGCGGCGCAGTATTTT
>.|.|TRBV7-2|TRBJ2-7
CASSLRVRSDYEQYF
TGTGCCAGCAGCTTGAGGGTCAGGAGCGACTACGAGCAGTACTTC
>TRBD2|.|TRBV25-1|TRBJ2-1
CASSETSGISYNEQFF
TGTGCCAGCAGTGAGACTAGCGGGATCTCCTACAATGAGCAGTTCTTC
>.|.|TRBV10-3|TRBJ2-1
CAISESSVGDEQFF
TGTGCCATCAGTGAGTCTAGCGTTGGGGATGAGCAGTTCTTC
>.|.|TRBV6-1|TRBJ2-5
CASSVYRVAETQYF
TGTGCCAGCAGTGTCTACAGGGTGGCCGAGACCCAGTACTTC
>.|.|TRBV5-1|TRBJ2-2
CASSSRAGELFF
TGCGCCAGCAGCTCAAGGGCCGGGGAGCTGTTTTTT
>TRBD2|once|TRBV18|TRBJ2-4
CASSGGSSQDIQYF
TGTGCCAGCTCGGGGGGGAGCAGTCAGGACATTCAGTACTTC
>TRBD1|.|TRBV7-2|TRBJ2-7
CASSFVRQGDYEQYF
TGTGCCAGCAGCTTCGTGCGACAGGGGGACTACGAGCAGTACTTC
>TRBD1|.|TRBV19|TRBJ2-7
CASRLMGQGSYEQYF
TGTGCCAGTAGACTCATGGGACAGGGGAGCTACGAGCAGTACTTC
>TRBD1|once|TRBV7-2|TRBJ2-1
CASSRFDRVRIFYNEQFF
TGTGCCAGCAGCCGCTTTGACAGGGTCAGGATCTTCTACAATGAGCAGTTCTTC
>.|.|TRBV28|TRBJ2-7
CASSSPARSNSYVQYF
TGTGCCAGCAGTTCCCCCGCCCGCTCGAACTCCTACGTGCAGTACTTC
>.|.|TRBV5-1|TRBJ1-3
CASSLKTESGNTIYF
TGCGCCAGCAGCCTCAAGACCGAGTCTGGAAACACCATATATTTT
>.|.|TRBV6-1|TRBJ2-7
CASTGIYEQYF
TGTGCCAGCACTGGCATCTACGAGCAGTACTTC
>TRBD1|.|TRBV10-2|TRBJ1-5
CASSGTGGYGQPQHF
TGCGCCAGCAGTGGGACAGGGGGCTACGGCCAGCCCCAGCATTTT
>.|.|TRBV7-9|TRBJ2-2
CASSDVGGSLFF
TGTGCCAGCAGCGACGTAGGGGGGAGCCTGTTTTTT
>.|.|TRBV9|TRBJ1-1
CASSVDLVPNTEAFF
TGTGCCAGCAGCGTAGACTTGGTCCCGAACACTGAAGCTTTCTTT
>.|once|TRBV7-8|TRBJ2-7
CASSLVLGSYEQYF
TGTGCCAGCAGCTTAGTCTTGGGTTCCTACGAGCAGTACTTC
>.|.|TRBV5-6|TRBJ1-1
CASSLGGDFEAFF
TGTGCCAGCAGCCTAGGAGGGGATTTTGAAGCTTTCTTT
>TRBD2|.|TRBV27|TRBJ2-3
CASTPSGRGADTQYF
TGTGCCAGCACCCCTAGCGGGAGGGGGGCAGATACGCAGTATTTT
>.|.|TRBV7-9|TRBJ2-1
CASSLSGYNEQFF
TGTGCCAGCAGCTTAAGCGGCTACAATGAGCAGTTCTTC
>TRBD2|.|TRBV18|TRBJ2-7
CASSLRRGRREGPSSYEQYF
TGTGCCAGCTCACTCCGGAGGGGAAGGCGGGAGGGCCCGAGCTCCTACGAGCAGTACTTC
>.|.|TRBV29-1|TRBJ2-1
CSVDRSSSYNEQFF
TGCAGCGTTGACAGGTCTAGCTCCTACAATGAGCAGTTCTTC
>TRBD1|.|TRBV5-4|TRBJ2-7
CASSGGGRDRGYEQYF
TGTGCCAGCAGCGGGGGGGGCCGGGACAGGGGCTACGAGCAGTACTTC
>.|.|TRBV7-2|TRBJ2-3
CASSFSGPSTDTQYF
TGTGCCAGCAGCTTTTCGGGGCCTAGCACAGATACGCAGTATTTT
>TRBD2|.|TRBV7-8|TRBJ2-1
CASSSSGRYNEQFF
TGTGCCAGCAGCTCTAGCGGGAGGTATAATGAGCAGTTCTTC
>TRBD2|.|TRBV11-3|TRBJ2-3
CASSLEGTTAGTDTQYF
TGTGCCAGCAGCTTAGAGGGGACTACCGCGGGCACAGATACGCAGTATTTT
>.|.|TRBV19|TRBJ1-4
CATKDGSLGEKLFF
TGTGCCACAAAAGATGGAAGCCTCGGGGAAAAACTGTTTTTT